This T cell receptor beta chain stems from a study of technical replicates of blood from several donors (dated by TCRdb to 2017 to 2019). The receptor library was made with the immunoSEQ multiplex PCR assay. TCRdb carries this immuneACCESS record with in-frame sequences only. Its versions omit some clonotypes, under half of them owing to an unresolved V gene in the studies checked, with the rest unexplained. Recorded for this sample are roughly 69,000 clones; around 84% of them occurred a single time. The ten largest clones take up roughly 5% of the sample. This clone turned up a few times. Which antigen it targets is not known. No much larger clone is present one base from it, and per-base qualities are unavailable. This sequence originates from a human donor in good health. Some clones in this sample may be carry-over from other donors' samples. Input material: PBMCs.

The nucleotide sequence reads as follows: TGCGCCAGCAGCCCCACCGGGACACCCGGTTTCTACGAGCAGTACTTC. Protein translation: CASSPTGTPGFYEQYF. The chain joins TRBV5-1 to TRBJ2-7; TRBD1 could be the D gene, as 6 bases match. CDR1 and CDR2 are drawn from the germline V gene: SGHRS, YFSETQ. Between the V and J ends, shortened by 4 bases and 3 bases respectively, the junction contains 20 bases. The CDR3 has 16 amino acids, counting the end cysteine and phenylalanine. Only the CDR3 portion is preserved as DNA: 48 bases, with reading frame beginning at the first base.